This TCR beta chain was identified in a study of T cell responses to AZD1222 COVID-19 vaccine. Findings and limits, study-wide: Among AZD1222 vaccinees, only 6 or 7 were seropositive at baseline. The study found vaccine-associated CD4 TCRs spanning spike, dominant at 160-218 and 743-854.

From germline, CDR1 is LNHDA and CDR2 SQIVND (reference sequence). The CDR3 spans 15 residues. V dropped 3 bases and J dropped 0; count of bases not matched to a gene: 3. Second-dose timings of about 4 or about 12 weeks were pooled. Clones were sequenced by immunoSEQ multiplex PCR, and TCRdb holds only the in-frame ones, with some missing. This sample has 65,000 to 80,000 clones, with under 90% found just once. On this clone itself: The antigen remains unidentified.

The source is an adult who received the AZD1222 COVID-19 vaccine. This specimen consisted of peripheral blood, obtained 28 days after the second AZD1222 dose. This sequence joins TRBV19 and TRBJ2-7, with TRBD2 matching over 9 bases. CDR3 loop: CASSISSGSSYEQYF. CDR3 nucleotides: TGTGCCAGTAGTATCAGTAGCGGGAGCTCCTACGAGCAGTACTTC.